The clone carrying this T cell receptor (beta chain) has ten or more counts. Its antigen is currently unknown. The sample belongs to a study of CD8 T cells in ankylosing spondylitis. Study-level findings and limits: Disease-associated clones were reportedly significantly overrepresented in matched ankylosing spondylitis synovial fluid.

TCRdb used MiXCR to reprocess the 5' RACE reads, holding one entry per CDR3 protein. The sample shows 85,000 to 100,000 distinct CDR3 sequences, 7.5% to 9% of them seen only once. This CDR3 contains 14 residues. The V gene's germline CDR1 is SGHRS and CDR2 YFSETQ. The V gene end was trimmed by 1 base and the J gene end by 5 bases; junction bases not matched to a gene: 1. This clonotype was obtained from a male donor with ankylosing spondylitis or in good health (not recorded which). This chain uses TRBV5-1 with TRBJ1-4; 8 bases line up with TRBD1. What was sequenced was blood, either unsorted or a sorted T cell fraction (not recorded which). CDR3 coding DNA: TGCGCCAGCAGCTTGCGACAGGGGAATGAAAAACTGTTTTTT. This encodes CASSLRQGNEKLFF.